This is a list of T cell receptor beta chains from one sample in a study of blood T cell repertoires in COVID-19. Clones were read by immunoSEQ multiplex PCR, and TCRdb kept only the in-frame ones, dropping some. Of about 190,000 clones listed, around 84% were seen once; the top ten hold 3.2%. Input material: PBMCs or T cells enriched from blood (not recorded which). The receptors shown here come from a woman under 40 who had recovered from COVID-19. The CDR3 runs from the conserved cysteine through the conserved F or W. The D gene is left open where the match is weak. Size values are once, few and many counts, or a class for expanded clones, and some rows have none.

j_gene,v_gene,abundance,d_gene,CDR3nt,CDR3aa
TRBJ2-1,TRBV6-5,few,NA,TGTGCCAGCAGTCGGAACAGTCGCAATGAGCAGTTCTTC,CASSRNSRNEQFF
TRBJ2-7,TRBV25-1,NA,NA,TGTGCCAGCAGTGTTGGGAGGTTGACCCCGTTGGAGCAGTACTTC,CASSVGRLTPLEQYF
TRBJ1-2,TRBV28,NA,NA,TGTGCCAGCAAAAAGTATCGGGCAGGGCCCTATGGCTACACCTTC,CASKKYRAGPYGYTF
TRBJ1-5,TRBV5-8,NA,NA,TGTGCCAGCAGATCCTACAGGATTAAAGGTCAGCCCCAGCATTTT,CASRSYRIKGQPQHF
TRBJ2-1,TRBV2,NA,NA,TGTGCCAGCAGTTCAACGGGCTACAATGAGCAGTTCTTC,CASSSTGYNEQFF
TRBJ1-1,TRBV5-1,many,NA,TGCGCCAGCAGAAGGGAGGTTCAGGACACTGAAGCTTTCTTT,CASRREVQDTEAFF
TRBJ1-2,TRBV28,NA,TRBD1,TGTGCCAGCAGTGGCGGGACAGGGAGACTCTATGGCTACACCTTC,CASSGGTGRLYGYTF
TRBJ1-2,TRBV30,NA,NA,TGTGCCTGGGCGAGGTATGGCTACACCTTC,CAWARYGYTF
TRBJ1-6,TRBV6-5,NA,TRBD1,TGTGCCAGCAGTATCTGGACAGGGTCTGGATCACCCCTCCACTTT,CASSIWTGSGSPLHF
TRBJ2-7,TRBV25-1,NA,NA,TGTGCCAGCAGCCTGGCCCCCTCGGAGCAGTACTTC,CASSLAPSEQYF
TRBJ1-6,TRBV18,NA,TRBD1,TGTGCCAGCTCACCTTTCGGACAGGAGAATAGAAATTCACCCCTCCACTTT,CASSPFGQENRNSPLHF
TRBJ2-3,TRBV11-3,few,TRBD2,TGTGCCAGCAGCTCAAGCGGGAGGGAAGATACGCAGTATTTT,CASSSSGREDTQYF
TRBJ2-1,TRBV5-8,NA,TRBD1,TGTGCCAGCATTCCTGGAATCGGCGACAGGGTTAAGTTCTTC,CASIPGIGDRVKFF
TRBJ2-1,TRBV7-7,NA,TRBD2,TGTGCTAGCAGCTTGGATAGCGGGAGCTCCTACAATGAGCAGTTCTTC,CASSLDSGSSYNEQFF
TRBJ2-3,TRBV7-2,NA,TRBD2,TGTGCCAGCAGCCGGGGGGGACTAGCGGGATTGGATACGCAGTATTTT,CASSRGGLAGLDTQYF
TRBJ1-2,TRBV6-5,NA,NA,TGTGCCAGCTGGGCGCTTTACTATGGCTACACCTTC,CASWALYYGYTF
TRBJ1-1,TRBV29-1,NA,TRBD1,TGCAGCGTTCGTCAGGGGGCAAACACTGAAGCTTTCTTT,CSVRQGANTEAFF
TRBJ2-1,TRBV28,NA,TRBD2,TGTGCCAGCAGTCCCGGGGGGGGCTCCTACAATGAGCAGTTCTTC,CASSPGGGSYNEQFF
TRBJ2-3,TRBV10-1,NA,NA,TGCGCCAGCAGTGGGTCCAGCGATGATCAAGATACGCAGTATTTT,CASSGSSDDQDTQYF
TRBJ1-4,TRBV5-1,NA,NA,TGCGCCAGCAGCGTGACAGGTTCAACTAATGAAAAACTGTTTTTT,CASSVTGSTNEKLFF
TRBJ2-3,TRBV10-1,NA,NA,TGCGCCAGCTCCCGGGACACTAGCACAGATACGCAGTATTTT,CASSRDTSTDTQYF
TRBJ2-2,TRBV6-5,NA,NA,TGTGCCAGCAGTCCGGGACTCGCTTCCGGGGAGCTGTTTTTT,CASSPGLASGELFF
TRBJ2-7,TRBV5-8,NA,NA,TGTGCCAGCAGCTTGTATCCAGCGGGCTACGAGCAGTACTTC,CASSLYPAGYEQYF
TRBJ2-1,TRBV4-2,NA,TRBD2,TGTGCCAGCAGCCAAGGGACTAGCGGGAGTCTGTTGAATGAGCAGTTCTTC,CASSQGTSGSLLNEQFF
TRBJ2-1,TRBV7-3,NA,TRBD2,TGTGCCAGCAGCCAGCCCCCCGGGACTAGCGCTTACAATGAGCAGTTCTTC,CASSQPPGTSAYNEQFF
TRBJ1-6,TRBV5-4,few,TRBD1,TGTGCCAGCAGCCGACAGGGAGGCAATTCACCCCTCCACTTT,CASSRQGGNSPLHF
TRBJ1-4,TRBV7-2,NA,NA,TGTGCCAGCAGCTATAAAACAGGGCTTAATGAAAAACTGTTTTTT,CASSYKTGLNEKLFF
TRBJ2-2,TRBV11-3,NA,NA,TGTGCCAGCAGCTTAAACAGGAACACCGGGGAGCTGTTTTTT,CASSLNRNTGELFF
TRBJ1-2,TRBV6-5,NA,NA,TGTGCCAGCAGGAGGAGGGCTAACTATGGCTACACCTTC,CASRRRANYGYTF
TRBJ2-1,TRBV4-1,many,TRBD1,TGCGCCAGCAGCCATACAGGGGCGGCTGGCAATGAGCAGTTCTTC,CASSHTGAAGNEQFF
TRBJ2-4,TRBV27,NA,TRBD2,TGTGCCAGCAGCTCCGGGGGGGTAAACATTCAGTACTTC,CASSSGGVNIQYF
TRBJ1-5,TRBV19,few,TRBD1,TGTGCCAGTAGTTTGCGGGACAGGGGGCGCGATCAGCCCCAGCATTTT,CASSLRDRGRDQPQHF
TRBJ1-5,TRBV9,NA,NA,TGTGCCAGCAGCGTAGGCCTACAGGGAAATCAGCCCCAGCATTTT,CASSVGLQGNQPQHF
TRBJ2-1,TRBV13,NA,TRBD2,TGTGCCAGCAGCTTAAGACCGGGACTAGCGGGAGGTAATGAGCAGTTCTTC,CASSLRPGLAGGNEQFF
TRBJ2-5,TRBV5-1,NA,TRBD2,TGCGCCAGCAGCCTATCCTCACCACTAGCGGGAGCAGTGACCCAGTACTTC,CASSLSSPLAGAVTQYF
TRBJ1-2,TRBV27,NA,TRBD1,TGTGCCAGCAGGGGGACAGGGAGGCTCGGTGGCTACACCTTC,CASRGTGRLGGYTF
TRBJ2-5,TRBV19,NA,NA,TGTGCCAGTAGTATTAAAGACAGGACCCAGTACTTC,CASSIKDRTQYF
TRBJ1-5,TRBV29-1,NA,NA,TGCAGCGTTGACGACCCAGGGGTCTATAGCAATCAGCCCCAGCATTTT,CSVDDPGVYSNQPQHF
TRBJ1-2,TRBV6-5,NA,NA,TGTGCCAGCAGTATCGGGCAGGGAATTACCGGCTACACCTTC,CASSIGQGITGYTF
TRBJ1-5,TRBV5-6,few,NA,TGTGCCAGCAGCTTGGCGGGTCAGCCCCAGCATTTT,CASSLAGQPQHF
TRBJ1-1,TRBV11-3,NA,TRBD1,TGTGCCAGCAGCTTAGGGGACAGTTTGAACACTGAAGCTTTCTTT,CASSLGDSLNTEAFF
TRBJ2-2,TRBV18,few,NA,TGTGCCAGCTCACCTGGACAGTCGGCCGGGGAGCTGTTTTTT,CASSPGQSAGELFF